This T cell receptor (beta chain) was identified during a study of PD-L1 blockade in urothelial cancer. Time point denoted: peripheral blood 6 weeks after treatment start. Looked up from germline, CDR1 is SGHNT and CDR2 is YYREEE (reference sequence). This CDR3 comprises 13 residues. Trimming removed 5 bases from V and 1 base from J, with 9 bases in between. Synthetic TCR analog templates were spiked into all PCRs individually. Data came from immunoSEQ multiplex PCR; TCRdb stores just in-frame clones and leaves some out. This table has about 30,000 clones, around 84% appearing once. This receptor was taken from a man between 70 and 80 years old with urothelial cancer. V gene TRBV5-4 combines with J gene TRBJ1-1, with no clear D. Source: PBMCs, taken around atezolizumab (anti-PD-L1) treatment. For the CDR3, the DNA is TGTGCCAGCAGAAATCAGGCGAACACTGAAGCTTTCTTT. Translation gives CASRNQANTEAFF. The variable domain in full, with the rest retrieved from reference TRBV5-4 and TRBJ1-1, is ETGVTQSPTHLIKTRGQQVTLRCSSQSGHNTVSWYQQALGQGPQFIFQYYREEENGRGNFPPRFSGLQFPNYSSELNVNALELDDSALYLCASRNQANTEAFFGQGTRLTVV.